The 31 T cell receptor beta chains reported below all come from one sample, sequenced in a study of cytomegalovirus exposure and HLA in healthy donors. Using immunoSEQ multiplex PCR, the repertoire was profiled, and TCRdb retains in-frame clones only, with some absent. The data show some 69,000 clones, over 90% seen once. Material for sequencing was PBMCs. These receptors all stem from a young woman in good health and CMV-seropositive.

CDR3 in amino acids: CASSYTGSSYNEQFF. In DNA, the CDR3 is TGTGCCAGCAGTTACACAGGGAGCTCCTACAATGAGCAGTTCTTC. V usage is TRBV6-5 and J usage is TRBJ2-1; D perhaps matches TRBD1 (6 bases). Deletions cut 2 bases from V and 0 bases from J, with 8 bases between. The CDR3 has 15 residues. The germline gives CDR1 MNHEY, CDR2 SVGAGI.

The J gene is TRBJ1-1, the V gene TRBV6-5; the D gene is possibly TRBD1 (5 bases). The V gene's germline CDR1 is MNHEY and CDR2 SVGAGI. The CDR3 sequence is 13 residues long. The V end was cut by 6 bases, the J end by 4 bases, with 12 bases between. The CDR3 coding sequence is TGTGCCAGCAGCCGTACAGGAATCACTGAAGCTTTCTTT. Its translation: CASSRTGITEAFF.

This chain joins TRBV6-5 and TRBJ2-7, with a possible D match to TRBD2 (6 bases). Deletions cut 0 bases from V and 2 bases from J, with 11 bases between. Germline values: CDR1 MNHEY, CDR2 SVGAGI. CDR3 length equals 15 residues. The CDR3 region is CASSYSFGGAYEQYF. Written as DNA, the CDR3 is TGTGCCAGCAGTTACTCTTTCGGGGGTGCCTACGAGCAGTACTTC.

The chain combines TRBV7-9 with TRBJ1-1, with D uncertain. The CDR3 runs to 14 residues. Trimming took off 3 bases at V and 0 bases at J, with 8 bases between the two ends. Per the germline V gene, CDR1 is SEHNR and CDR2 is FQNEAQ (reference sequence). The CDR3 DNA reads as TGTGCCAGCAGCTTGGCAGGCCTGAACACTGAAGCTTTCTTT. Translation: CASSLAGLNTEAFF.

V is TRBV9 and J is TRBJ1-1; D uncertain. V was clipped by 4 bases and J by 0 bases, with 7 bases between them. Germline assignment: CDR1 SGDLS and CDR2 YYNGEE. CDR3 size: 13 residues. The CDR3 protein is CASSRTVNTEAFF. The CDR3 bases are TGTGCCAGCAGCCGCACAGTGAACACTGAAGCTTTCTTT.

The CDR3 sequence is CAWSGGTNEKLFF. The CDR3 DNA reads TGTGCCTGGAGTGGAGGGACTAATGAAAAACTGTTTTTT. This chain joins TRBV30 and TRBJ1-4; the D is unclear. The CDR3 contains 13 residues. Per the germline V gene, CDR1 is GTSNPN and CDR2 is SVGIG (reference sequence). V lost 1 base, J lost 2 bases, and 5 bases lay in between.

As DNA, the CDR3 is TGCGCCAGCAGCCAAGATAAGGAGAGCTATGGCTACACCTTC. Translated, it gives CASSQDKESYGYTF. The genes are TRBV4-3 and TRBJ1-2; D call uncertain. The germline CDR1 and CDR2 sequences are LGHNA and YSLEER. V was pared by 0 bases and J by 4 bases, with 9 bases between. The CDR3 loop spans 14 amino acids.

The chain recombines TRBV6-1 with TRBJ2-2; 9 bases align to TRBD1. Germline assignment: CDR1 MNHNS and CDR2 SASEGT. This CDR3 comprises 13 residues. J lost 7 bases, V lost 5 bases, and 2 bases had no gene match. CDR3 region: CASSRTGVGELFF. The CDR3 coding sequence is TGTGCCAGCAGTCGGACAGGGGTCGGGGAGCTGTTTTTT.

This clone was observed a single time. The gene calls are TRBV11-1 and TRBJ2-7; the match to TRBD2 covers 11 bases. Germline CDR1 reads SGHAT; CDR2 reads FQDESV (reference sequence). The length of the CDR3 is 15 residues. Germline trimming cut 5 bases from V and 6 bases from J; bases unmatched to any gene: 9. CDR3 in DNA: TGTGCCAGCAGCATCGGAGGGACTAGCGGTTCCGAGCAGTACTTC. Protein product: CASSIGGTSGSEQYF.

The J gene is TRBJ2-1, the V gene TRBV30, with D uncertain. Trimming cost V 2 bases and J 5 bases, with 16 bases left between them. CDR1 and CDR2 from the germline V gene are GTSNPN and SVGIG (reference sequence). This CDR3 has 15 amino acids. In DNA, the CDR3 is TGTGCCTGGAGTCGAGCAGCGACTTACGACAATGAGCAGTTCTTC. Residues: CAWSRAATYDNEQFF.

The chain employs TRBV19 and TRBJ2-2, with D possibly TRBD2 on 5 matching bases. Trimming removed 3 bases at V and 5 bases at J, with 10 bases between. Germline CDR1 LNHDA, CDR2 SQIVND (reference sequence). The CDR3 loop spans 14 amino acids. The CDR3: CASSISLATGELFF. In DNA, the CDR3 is TGTGCCAGTAGTATTAGCCTAGCTACCGGGGAGCTGTTTTTT.

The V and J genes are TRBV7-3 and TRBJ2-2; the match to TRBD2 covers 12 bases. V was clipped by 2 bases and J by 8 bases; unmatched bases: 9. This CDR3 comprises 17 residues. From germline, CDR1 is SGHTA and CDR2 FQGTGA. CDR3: CASSLLLAGGYEGELFF. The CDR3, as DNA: TGTGCCAGCAGCTTATTACTAGCGGGAGGTTACGAGGGGGAGCTGTTTTTT.

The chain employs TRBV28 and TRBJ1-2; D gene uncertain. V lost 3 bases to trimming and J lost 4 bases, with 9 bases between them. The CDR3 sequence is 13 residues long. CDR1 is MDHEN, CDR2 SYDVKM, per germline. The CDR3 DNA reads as TGTGCCAGCAGTTTGGGAGAGTTCTATGGCTACACCTTC. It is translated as CASSLGEFYGYTF.

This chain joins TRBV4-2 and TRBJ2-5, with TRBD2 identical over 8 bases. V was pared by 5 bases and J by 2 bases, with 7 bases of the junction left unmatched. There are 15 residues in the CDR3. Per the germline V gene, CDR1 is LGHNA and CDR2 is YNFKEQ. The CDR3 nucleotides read TGTGCCAGCAGCTCCCGTAGCGGGGCGCAAGAGACCCAGTACTTC. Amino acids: CASSSRSGAQETQYF.

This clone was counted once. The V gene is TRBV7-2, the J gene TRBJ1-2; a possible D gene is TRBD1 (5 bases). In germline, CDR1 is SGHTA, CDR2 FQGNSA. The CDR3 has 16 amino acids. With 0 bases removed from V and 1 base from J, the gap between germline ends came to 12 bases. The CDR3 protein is CASSLAVGQGNYGYTF. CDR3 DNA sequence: TGTGCCAGCAGCTTAGCCGTGGGGCAGGGTAACTATGGCTACACCTTC.

The CDR3 loop reads CASSFRANTGELFF. The CDR3 DNA sequence: TGTGCCAGCAGTTTCAGGGCGAACACCGGGGAGCTGTTTTTT. The chain uses TRBV27 and TRBJ2-2; the D gene is possibly TRBD1 (5 bases). Between the trimmed V and J ends, which lost 3 bases and 0 bases, there was a span of 5 bases. CDR1 is MNHEY and CDR2 is SMNVEV in the germline V gene (reference sequence). The CDR3 spans 14 residues.

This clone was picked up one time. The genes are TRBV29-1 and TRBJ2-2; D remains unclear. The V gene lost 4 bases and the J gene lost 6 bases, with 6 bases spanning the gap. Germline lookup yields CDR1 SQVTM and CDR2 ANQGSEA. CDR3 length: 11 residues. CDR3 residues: CSVVGSGELFF. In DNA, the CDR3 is TGCAGCGTTGTGGGCTCCGGGGAGCTGTTTTTT.

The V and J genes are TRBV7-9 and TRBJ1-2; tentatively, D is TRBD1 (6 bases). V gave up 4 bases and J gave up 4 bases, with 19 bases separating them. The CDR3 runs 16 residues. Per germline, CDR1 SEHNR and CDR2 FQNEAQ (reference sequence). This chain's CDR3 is CASSSPEHRAIYGYTF. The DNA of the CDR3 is TGTGCCAGCAGCTCACCCGAGCACAGGGCAATCTATGGCTACACCTTC.

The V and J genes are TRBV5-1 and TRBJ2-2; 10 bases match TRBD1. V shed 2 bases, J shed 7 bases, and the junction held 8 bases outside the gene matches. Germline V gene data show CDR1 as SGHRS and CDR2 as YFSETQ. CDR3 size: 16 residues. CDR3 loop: CASSFGDRGRIGELFF. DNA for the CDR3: TGCGCCAGCAGCTTCGGAGACAGGGGGCGCATCGGGGAGCTGTTTTTT. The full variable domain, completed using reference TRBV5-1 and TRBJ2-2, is KAGVTQTPRYLIKTRGQQVTLSCSPISGHRSVSWYQQTPGQGLQFLFEYFSETQRNKGNFPGRFSGRQFSNSRSEMNVSTLELGDSALYLCASSFGDRGRIGELFFGEGSRLTVL.

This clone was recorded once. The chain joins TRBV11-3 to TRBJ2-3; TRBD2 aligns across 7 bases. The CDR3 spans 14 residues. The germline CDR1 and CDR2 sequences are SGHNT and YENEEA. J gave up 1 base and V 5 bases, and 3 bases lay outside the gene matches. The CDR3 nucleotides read TGTGCCAGCAGCACGAGCGGGGGCACAGATACGCAGTATTTT. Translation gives CASSTSGGTDTQYF.

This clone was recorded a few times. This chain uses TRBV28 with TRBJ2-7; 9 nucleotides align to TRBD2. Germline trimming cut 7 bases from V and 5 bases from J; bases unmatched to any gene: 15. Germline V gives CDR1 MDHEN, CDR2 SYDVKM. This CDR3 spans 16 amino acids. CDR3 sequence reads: CASTPLDLAGENEQYF. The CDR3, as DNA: TGTGCCAGCACTCCTCTGGACTTAGCGGGAGAAAACGAGCAGTACTTC. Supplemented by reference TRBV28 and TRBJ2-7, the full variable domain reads DVKVTQSSRYLVKRTGEKVFLECVQDMDHENMFWYRQDPGLGLRLIYFSYDVKMKEKGDIPEGYSVSREKKERFSLILESASTNQTSMYLCASTPLDLAGENEQYFGPGTRLTVT.

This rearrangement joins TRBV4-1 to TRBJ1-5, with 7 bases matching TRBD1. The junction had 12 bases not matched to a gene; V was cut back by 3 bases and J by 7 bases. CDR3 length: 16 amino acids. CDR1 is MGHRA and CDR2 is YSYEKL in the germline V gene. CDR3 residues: CASSQLLTGPPQPQHF. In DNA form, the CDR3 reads TGCGCCAGCAGCCAGTTGCTGACAGGGCCCCCCCAGCCCCAGCATTTT.

In DNA form, the CDR3 reads TGTGCCTGGAGGGACCGGGGGGGACAGGGAGCCTACGAGCAGTACTTC. Its translation: CAWRDRGGQGAYEQYF. The chain links TRBV30 to TRBJ2-7; weak D call: TRBD1 (9 bases). V lost 3 bases, J lost 2 bases, and 20 bases lay in between. Germline V gives CDR1 GTSNPN, CDR2 SVGIG (reference sequence). CDR3 length: 16 residues.

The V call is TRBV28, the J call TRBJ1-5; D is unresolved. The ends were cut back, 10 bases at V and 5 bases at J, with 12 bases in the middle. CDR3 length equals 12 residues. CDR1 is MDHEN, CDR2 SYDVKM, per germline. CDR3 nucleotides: TGTGCCACGTCGAGCCAACATCAGCCCCAGCATTTT. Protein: CATSSQHQPQHF.

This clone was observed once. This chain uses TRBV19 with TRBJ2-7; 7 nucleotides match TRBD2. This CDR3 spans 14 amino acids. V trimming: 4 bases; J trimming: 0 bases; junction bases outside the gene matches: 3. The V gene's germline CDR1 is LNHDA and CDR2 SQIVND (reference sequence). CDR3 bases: TGTGCCAGTAGTACGGGGACTACCTCCTACGAGCAGTACTTC. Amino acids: CASSTGTTSYEQYF.

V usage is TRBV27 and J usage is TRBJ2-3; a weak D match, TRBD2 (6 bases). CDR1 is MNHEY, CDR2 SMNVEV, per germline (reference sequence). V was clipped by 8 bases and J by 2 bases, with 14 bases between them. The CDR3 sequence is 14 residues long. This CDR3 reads CASGQTSPTDTQYF. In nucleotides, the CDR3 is TGTGCCAGCGGCCAGACTAGTCCCACAGATACGCAGTATTTT.

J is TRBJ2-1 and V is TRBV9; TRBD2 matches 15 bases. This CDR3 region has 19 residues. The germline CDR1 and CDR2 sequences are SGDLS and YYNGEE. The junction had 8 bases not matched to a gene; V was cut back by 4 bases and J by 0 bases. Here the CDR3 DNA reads TGTGCCAGCAGCCCCACGGGACTAGCGGGAGGAAGCTCCTACAATGAGCAGTTCTTC. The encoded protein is CASSPTGLAGGSSYNEQFF.

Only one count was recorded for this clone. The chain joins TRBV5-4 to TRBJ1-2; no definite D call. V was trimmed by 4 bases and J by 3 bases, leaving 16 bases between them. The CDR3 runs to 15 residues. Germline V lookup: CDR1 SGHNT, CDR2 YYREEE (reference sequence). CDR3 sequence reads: CASSPDTPSYYGYTF. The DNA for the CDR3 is TGTGCCAGCAGCCCCGACACTCCTAGCTACTATGGCTACACCTTC.

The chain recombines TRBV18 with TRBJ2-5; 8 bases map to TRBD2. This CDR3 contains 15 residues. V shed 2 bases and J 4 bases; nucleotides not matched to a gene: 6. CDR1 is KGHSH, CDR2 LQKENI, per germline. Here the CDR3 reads CASSPSGTSIETQYF. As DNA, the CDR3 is TGTGCCAGCTCACCAAGCGGGACTAGTATAGAGACCCAGTACTTC.

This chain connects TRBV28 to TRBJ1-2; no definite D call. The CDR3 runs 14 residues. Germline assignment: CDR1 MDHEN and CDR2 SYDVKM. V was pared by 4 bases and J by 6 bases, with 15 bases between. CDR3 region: CASSSGLRGHGYTF. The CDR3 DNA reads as TGTGCCAGCAGTTCCGGGTTAAGAGGGCATGGCTACACCTTC.

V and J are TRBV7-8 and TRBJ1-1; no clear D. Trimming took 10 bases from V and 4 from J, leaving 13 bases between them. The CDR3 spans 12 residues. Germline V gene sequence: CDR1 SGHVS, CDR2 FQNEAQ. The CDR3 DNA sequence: TGTGCCACCTGGGCGGGAGGCACTGAAGCTTTCTTT. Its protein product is CATWAGGTEAFF.